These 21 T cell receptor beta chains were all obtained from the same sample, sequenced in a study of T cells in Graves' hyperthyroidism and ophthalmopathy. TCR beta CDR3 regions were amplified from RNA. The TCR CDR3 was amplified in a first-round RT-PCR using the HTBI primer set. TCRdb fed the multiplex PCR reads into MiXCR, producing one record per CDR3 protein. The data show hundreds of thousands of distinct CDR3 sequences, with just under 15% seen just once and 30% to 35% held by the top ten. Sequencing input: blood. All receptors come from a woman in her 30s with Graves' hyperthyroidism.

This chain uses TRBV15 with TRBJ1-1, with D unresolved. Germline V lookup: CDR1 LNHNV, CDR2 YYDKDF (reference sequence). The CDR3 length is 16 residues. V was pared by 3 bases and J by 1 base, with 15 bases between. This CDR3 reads CATSSQGGPANTEAFF. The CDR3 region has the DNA TGTGCCACCAGCAGCCAAGGTGGGCCGGCGAACACTGAAGCTTTCTTT.

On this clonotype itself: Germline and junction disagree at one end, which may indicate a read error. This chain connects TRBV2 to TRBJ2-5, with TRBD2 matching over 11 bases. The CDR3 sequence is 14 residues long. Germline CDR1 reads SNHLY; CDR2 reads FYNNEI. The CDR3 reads CASREGTSGETQYF. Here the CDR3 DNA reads TGTGCCAGCAGGGAAGGGACTAGCGGAGAGACCCAGTACTTC.

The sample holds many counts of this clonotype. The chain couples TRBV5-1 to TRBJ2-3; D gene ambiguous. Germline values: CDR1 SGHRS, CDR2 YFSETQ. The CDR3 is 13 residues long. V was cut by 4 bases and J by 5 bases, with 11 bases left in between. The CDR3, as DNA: TGCGCCAGCAGCCTCCACAATGGAGATACGCAGTATTTT. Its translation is CASSLHNGDTQYF.

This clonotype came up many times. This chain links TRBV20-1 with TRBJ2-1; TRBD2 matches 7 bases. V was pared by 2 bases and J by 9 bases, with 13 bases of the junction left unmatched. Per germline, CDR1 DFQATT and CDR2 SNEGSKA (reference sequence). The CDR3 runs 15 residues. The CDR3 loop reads CSARSRTRGVTEQFF. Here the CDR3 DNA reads TGCAGTGCTAGATCCAGGACTAGGGGCGTTACTGAGCAGTTCTTC.

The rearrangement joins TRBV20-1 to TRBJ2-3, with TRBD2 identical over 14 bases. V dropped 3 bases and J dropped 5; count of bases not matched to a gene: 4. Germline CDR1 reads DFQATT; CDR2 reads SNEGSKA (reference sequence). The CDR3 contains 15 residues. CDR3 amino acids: CSARGLAGAGDTQYF. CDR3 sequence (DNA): TGCAGTGCTAGGGGACTAGCGGGAGCGGGAGATACGCAGTATTTT.

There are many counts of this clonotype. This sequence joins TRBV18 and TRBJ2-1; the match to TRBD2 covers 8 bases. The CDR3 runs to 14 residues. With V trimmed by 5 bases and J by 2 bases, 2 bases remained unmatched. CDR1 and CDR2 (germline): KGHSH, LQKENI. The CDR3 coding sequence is TGTGCCAGCTCAACACTAGCGGCCTACAATGAGCAGTTCTTC. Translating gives CASSTLAAYNEQFF.

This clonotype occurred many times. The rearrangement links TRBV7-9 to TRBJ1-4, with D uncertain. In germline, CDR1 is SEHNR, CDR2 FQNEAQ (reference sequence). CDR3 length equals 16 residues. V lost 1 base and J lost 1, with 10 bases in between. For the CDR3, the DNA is TGTGCCAGCAGCTTAGGGTTGCGGGGAACTAATGAAAAACTGTTTTTT. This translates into CASSLGLRGTNEKLFF.

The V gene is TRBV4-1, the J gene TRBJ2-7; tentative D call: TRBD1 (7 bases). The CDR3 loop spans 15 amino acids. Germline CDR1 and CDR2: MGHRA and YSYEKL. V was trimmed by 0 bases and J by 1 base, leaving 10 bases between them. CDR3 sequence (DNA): TGCGCCAGCAGCCAAGAGACAGGGAGGTCCTACGAGCAGTACTTC. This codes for CASSQETGRSYEQYF.

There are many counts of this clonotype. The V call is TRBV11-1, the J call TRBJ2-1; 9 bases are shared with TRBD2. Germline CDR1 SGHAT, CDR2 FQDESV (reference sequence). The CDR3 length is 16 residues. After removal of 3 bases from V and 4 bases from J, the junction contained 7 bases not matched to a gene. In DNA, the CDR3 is TGTGCCAGCAGCTTCGGGACTAGCTATTGGTACAATGAGCAGTTCTTC. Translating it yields CASSFGTSYWYNEQFF.

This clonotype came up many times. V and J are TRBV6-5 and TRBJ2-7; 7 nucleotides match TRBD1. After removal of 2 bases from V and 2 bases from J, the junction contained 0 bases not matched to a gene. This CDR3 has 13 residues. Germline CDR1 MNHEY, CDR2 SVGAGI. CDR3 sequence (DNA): TGTGCCAGCAGTTACAGGGGGCCCTACGAGCAGTACTTC. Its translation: CASSYRGPYEQYF.

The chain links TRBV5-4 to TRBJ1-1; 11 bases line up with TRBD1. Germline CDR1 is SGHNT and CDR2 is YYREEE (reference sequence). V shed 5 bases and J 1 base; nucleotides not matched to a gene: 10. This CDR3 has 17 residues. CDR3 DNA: TGTGCCAGCAGGCTTGGTGGGACAGGGGGGGGGAACACTGAAGCTTTCTTT. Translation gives CASRLGGTGGGNTEAFF.

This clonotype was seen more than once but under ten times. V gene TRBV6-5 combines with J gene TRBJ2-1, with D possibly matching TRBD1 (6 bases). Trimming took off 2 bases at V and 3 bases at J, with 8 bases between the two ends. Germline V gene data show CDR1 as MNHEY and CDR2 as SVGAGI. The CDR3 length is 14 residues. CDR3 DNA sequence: TGTGCCAGCAGTTACGGGACACTCTACAATGAGCAGTTCTTC. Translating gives CASSYGTLYNEQFF.

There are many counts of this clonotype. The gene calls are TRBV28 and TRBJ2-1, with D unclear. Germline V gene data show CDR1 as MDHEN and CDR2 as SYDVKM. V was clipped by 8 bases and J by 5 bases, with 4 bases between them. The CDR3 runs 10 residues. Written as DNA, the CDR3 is TGTGCCAGCGGAAACAATGAGCAGTTCTTC. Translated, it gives CASGNNEQFF.

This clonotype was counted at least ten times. The CDR3 DNA follows: TGCGCCAGCAGCTTGGAACCGGGAGTCTTAAACATTCAGTACTTC. Translation: CASSLEPGVLNIQYF. The chain links TRBV5-1 to TRBJ2-4; tentative D call: TRBD2 (6 bases). The CDR3 is 15 amino acids. Germline CDR1 reads SGHRS; CDR2 reads YFSETQ. Trimming cost V 0 bases and J 6 bases, with 13 bases left between them. The full variable domain, in which reference TRBV5-1 and TRBJ2-4 provide the parts outside the CDR3, is KAGVTQTPRYLIKTRGQQVTLSCSPISGHRSVSWYQQTPGQGLQFLFEYFSETQRNKGNFPGRFSGRQFSNSRSEMNVSTLELGDSALYLCASSLEPGVLNIQYFGAGTRLSVL.

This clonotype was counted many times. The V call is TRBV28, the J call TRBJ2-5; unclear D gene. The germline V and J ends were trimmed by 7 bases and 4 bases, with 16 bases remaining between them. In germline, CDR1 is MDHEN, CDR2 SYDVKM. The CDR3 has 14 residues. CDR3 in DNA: TGTGCCAGCACCCTCTCTTTGCCCAGAGAGACCCAGTACTTC. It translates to CASTLSLPRETQYF.

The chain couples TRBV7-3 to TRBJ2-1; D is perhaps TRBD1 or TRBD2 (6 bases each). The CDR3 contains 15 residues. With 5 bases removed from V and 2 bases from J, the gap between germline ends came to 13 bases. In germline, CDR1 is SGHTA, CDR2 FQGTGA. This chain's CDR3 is CASSPRGQAYNEQFF. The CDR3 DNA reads TGTGCCAGCAGCCCACGGGGGCAGGCCTACAATGAGCAGTTCTTC.

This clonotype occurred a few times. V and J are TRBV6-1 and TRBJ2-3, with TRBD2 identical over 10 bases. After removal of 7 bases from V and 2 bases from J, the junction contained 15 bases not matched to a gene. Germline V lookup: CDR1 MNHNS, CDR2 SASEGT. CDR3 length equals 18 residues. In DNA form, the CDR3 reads TGTGCCAGCACCGGGAGGGCTAGCGGGAGCGGGAACACAGATACGCAGTATTTT. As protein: CASTGRASGSGNTDTQYF.

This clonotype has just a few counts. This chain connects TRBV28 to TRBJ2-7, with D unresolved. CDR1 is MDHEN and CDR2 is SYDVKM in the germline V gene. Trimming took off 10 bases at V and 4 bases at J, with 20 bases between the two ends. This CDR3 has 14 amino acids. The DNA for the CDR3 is TGTGCCACCCTCACGGCAGGATCAGTGTACGAGCAGTACTTC. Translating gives CATLTAGSVYEQYF.

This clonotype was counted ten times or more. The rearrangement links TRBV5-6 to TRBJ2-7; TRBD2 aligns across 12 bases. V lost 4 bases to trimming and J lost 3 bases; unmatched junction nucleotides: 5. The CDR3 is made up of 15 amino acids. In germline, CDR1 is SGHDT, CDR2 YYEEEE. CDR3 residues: CASSPGLAGNYEQYF. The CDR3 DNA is TGTGCCAGCAGCCCCGGACTAGCGGGGAACTACGAGCAGTACTTC.

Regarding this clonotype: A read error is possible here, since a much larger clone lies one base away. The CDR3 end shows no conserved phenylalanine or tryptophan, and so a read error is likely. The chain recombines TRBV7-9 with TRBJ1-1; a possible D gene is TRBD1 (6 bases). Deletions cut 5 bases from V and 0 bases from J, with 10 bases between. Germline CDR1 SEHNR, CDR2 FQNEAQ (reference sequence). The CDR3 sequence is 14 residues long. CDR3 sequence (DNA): TGTGCCAGCAGCCCCGGGGACATGAACACTGAAGCTTTCTCT. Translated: CASSPGDMNTEAFS.

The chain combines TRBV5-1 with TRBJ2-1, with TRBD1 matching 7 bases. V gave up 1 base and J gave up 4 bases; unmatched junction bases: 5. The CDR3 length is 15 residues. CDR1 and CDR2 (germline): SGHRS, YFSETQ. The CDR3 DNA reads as TGCGCCAGCAGCTTGACGGGACAGTCATACAATGAGCAGTTCTTC. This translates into CASSLTGQSYNEQFF.